Each of the 15 T cell receptor beta chains below was sequenced from the same sample in a study of beta chain features in type 1 diabetes. Since all of the isolated RNA was reverse transcribed, expressed TCRB transcripts were what got sequenced. Profiled with immunoSEQ multiplex PCR; TCRdb holds only in-frame clones, not every one. The profile shows hundreds of thousands of clones, approximately 15% of them singletons. These receptors are not linked to any known antigen. Study-wide findings and caveats: People with Type 1 diabetes carried modestly yet significantly shorter TCRB CDR3s in all four CD4+ subsets.

The sequenced sample consisted of naive CD4+ T cells from blood. The receptors here all came from a man younger than 35 with type 1 diabetes.

This sequence joins TRBV6-5 and TRBJ2-7; 8 bases line up with TRBD1. The germline gives CDR1 MNHEY, CDR2 SVGAGI. The CDR3 runs to 16 residues. The V and J ends lost 0 bases and 2 bases, in that order; junction bases with no gene match: 6. The CDR3 coding sequence is TGTGCCAGCAGTTACTCTCGGACAGGGAGCCCCTACGAGCAGTACTTC. It is translated as CASSYSRTGSPYEQYF.

This clone was detected only a few times. The chain couples TRBV19 to TRBJ2-5, with D maybe TRBD1 (6 bases). The CDR3 contains 13 residues. V lost 9 bases to trimming and J lost 4 bases, with 15 bases between them. Germline loops: CDR1 LNHDA, CDR2 SQIVND (reference sequence). In DNA, the CDR3 is TGTGCCAGCTCACAGGGTAGGGCAGAGACCCAGTACTTC. This translates into CASSQGRAETQYF.

The sample holds a few counts of this clone. V gene TRBV7-6 combines with J gene TRBJ2-7, with a weak D call TRBD2 (5 bases). Germline-derived CDR1 and CDR2 are SGHVS and FNYEAQ. The CDR3 covers 12 residues. V lost 5 bases, J lost 7 bases, and 12 bases lay in between. The CDR3 DNA reads as TGTGCCAGCAGCGACCTGAGGGCAGAGCAGTACTTC. Amino acids: CASSDLRAEQYF.

This chain links TRBV15 with TRBJ1-1; D gene uncertain. CDR1 and CDR2 (germline): LNHNV, YYDKDF (reference sequence). This CDR3 has 16 amino acids. The V and J ends lost 3 bases and 2 bases respectively, with 16 bases between them. The CDR3 sequence: CATSSTPGRYNTEAFF. In nucleotides, the CDR3 is TGTGCCACCAGCAGTACGCCCGGGAGATACAACACTGAAGCTTTCTTT.

This clone was detected a few times. The V and J genes are TRBV7-2 and TRBJ2-1; TRBD1 agrees at 7 bases. The ends lost 7 bases at V and 2 bases at J; junction bases unmatched: 8. Germline CDR1 reads SGHTA; CDR2 reads FQGNSA. The CDR3 contains 15 residues. The CDR3 here is CASTSPTGAYNEQFF. CDR3 nucleotides: TGTGCCAGCACCTCGCCCACAGGGGCCTACAATGAGCAGTTCTTC.

The rearrangement links TRBV6-6 to TRBJ2-3, with 10 bases that match TRBD1. The V gene end was trimmed by 6 bases and the J gene end by 5 bases; junction bases not matched to a gene: 5. This CDR3 is built from 14 residues. CDR1 and CDR2 (germline): MNHNY, SVGAGI (reference sequence). CDR3 loop: CASRPTGGQDTQYF. Here the CDR3 DNA reads TGTGCCAGCAGGCCGACAGGGGGCCAAGATACGCAGTATTTT.

CDR3 in amino acids: CASRGIQGDEKLFF. The CDR3 region has the DNA TGTGCCAGCAGGGGTATCCAGGGGGATGAAAAACTGTTTTTT. This rearrangement joins TRBV28 to TRBJ1-4; 7 positions agree with TRBD1. The V gene end was trimmed by 6 bases and the J gene end by 6 bases; junction bases not matched to a gene: 7. The CDR3 runs 14 residues. Per germline, CDR1 MDHEN and CDR2 SYDVKM.

The sample holds a few counts of this clone. The V gene is TRBV28, the J gene TRBJ2-7, with D perhaps TRBD2 (5 bases). The germline V gene encodes CDR1 MDHEN and CDR2 SYDVKM. The CDR3 runs to 14 residues. V lost 6 bases, J lost 6 bases, and 18 bases lay in between. CDR3 protein: CASSPAGFEGEQYF. The DNA of the CDR3 is TGTGCCAGCAGCCCGGCGGGTTTCGAGGGCGAGCAGTACTTC.

This clone has only a few counts. The rearrangement joins TRBV10-3 to TRBJ1-2, with D tentatively TRBD1 (5 bases). There are 15 residues in the CDR3. Per germline, CDR1 ENHRY and CDR2 SYGVKD. V was trimmed by 8 bases and J by 0 bases, leaving 16 bases between them. The CDR3 loop reads CAIRGGPTANYGYTF. CDR3 nucleotides: TGTGCCATCCGCGGGGGACCGACTGCTAACTATGGCTACACCTTC.

This clone has a handful of counts. The chain is built from TRBV14 and TRBJ2-7, with 9 bases lining up with TRBD1. Trimming at V came to 4 bases and at J to 2 bases, leaving 15 bases not matched to a gene. The CDR3 covers 18 residues. CDR1 and CDR2 (germline): SGHDN, FVKESK. CDR3 amino acids: CASSLRSLRGTGTYEQYF. The CDR3 coding sequence is TGTGCCAGCAGCCTAAGATCATTGCGGGGGACAGGGACCTACGAGCAGTACTTC.

The CDR3 nucleotides are TGTGCCAGCAGCGAGGGTGGGAAAAAACTGTTTTTT. It is translated as CASSEGGKKLFF. The chain employs TRBV28 and TRBJ1-4; D is uncertain. Germline CDR1 MDHEN, CDR2 SYDVKM. Trimming pared 6 bases from V and 9 bases from J, leaving 11 bases between. The CDR3 runs to 12 residues.

The rearrangement joins TRBV29-1 to TRBJ2-3; D is possibly TRBD2 (6 bases). The CDR3 extends over 13 amino acids. Trimming took 4 bases from V and 2 from J, leaving 10 bases between them. Looked up from germline, CDR1 is SQVTM and CDR2 is ANQGSEA. In nucleotides, the CDR3 is TGCAGCGTTGGGACTATACTCACAGATACGCAGTATTTT. Translating it yields CSVGTILTDTQYF.

Here the CDR3 reads CASSAAEGAGGYTF. The CDR3 DNA reads TGTGCCAGCAGCGCCGCTGAGGGGGCTGGTGGCTACACCTTC. V usage is TRBV9 and J usage is TRBJ1-2; 7 bases map to TRBD1. V was clipped by 3 bases and J by 7 bases; unmatched bases: 9. CDR1 is SGDLS and CDR2 is YYNGEE in the germline V gene. The CDR3 is 14 amino acids.

This rearrangement joins TRBV14 to TRBJ1-2; the D gene is possibly TRBD1 (5 bases). V was shortened by 2 bases and J by 3 bases, with 13 bases between the two germline ends. Per the germline V gene, CDR1 is SGHDN and CDR2 is FVKESK. The length of the CDR3 is 15 residues. CDR3 DNA sequence: TGTGCCAGCAGCCAACGGTCCAGGGCGGACTATGGCTACACCTTC. Its translation is CASSQRSRADYGYTF. Looking up the rest from reference TRBV14 and TRBJ1-2 gives the full variable domain: EAGVTQFPSHSVIEKGQTVTLRCDPISGHDNLYWYRRVMGKEIKFLLHFVKESKQDESGMPNNRFLAERTGGTYSTLKVQPAELEDSGVYFCASSQRSRADYGYTFGSGTRLTVV.

The V gene is TRBV28, the J gene TRBJ2-1, with 7 positions matching TRBD1. The CDR3 extends over 15 amino acids. Trimming removed 4 bases from V and 7 bases from J; junction bases left unmatched: 10. In germline, CDR1 is MDHEN, CDR2 SYDVKM. CDR3 in amino acids: CASSSPGQISNEQFF. CDR3 nucleotide sequence: TGTGCCAGCAGTTCACCGGGACAGATCAGTAATGAGCAGTTCTTC.